One sample yielded the 24 T cell receptor beta chains listed below, sequenced in a study of blood T cell repertoires in COVID-19. Assay: immunoSEQ multiplex PCR; the TCRdb copy retains only in-frame clones and omits some. This table has about 45,000 clones, around 82% appearing once. Sequencing was performed on peripheral blood. These receptors were collected from a woman older than 75 with acute or convalescent COVID-19.

V gene TRBV5-4 combines with J gene TRBJ1-3; D might be TRBD1 (6 bases). Germline V gene lookup returns CDR1 SGHNT and CDR2 YYREEE (reference sequence). The CDR3 loop spans 14 amino acids. Trimming left V 2 bases short and J 7 bases short, with 13 bases between. The CDR3 here is CASSFQGLVNTIYF. CDR3 nucleotides: TGTGCCAGCAGCTTCCAGGGGTTGGTGAACACCATATATTTT.

The gene calls are TRBV5-1 and TRBJ2-3; 8 nucleotides agree with TRBD2. Losses at the gene ends were 2 bases for V and 3 bases for J; bases not matched to a gene: 2. Germline V gives CDR1 SGHRS, CDR2 YFSETQ. CDR3 size: 14 residues. CDR3 sequence: CASSLREGTDTQYF. Here the CDR3 DNA reads TGCGCCAGCAGCTTACGGGAGGGTACAGATACGCAGTATTTT.

V usage is TRBV19 and J usage is TRBJ1-4, with 9 bases lining up with TRBD1. CDR3 length: 15 residues. Germline loops: CDR1 LNHDA, CDR2 SQIVND (reference sequence). V was pared by 7 bases and J by 8 bases, with 11 bases of the junction left unmatched. CDR3 in amino acids: CASIAEGTGREKLFF. DNA of the CDR3: TGTGCCAGTATCGCCGAGGGGACAGGGAGAGAAAAACTGTTTTTT.

This chain joins TRBV5-1 and TRBJ2-3; TRBD2 matches at 7 bases. V was pared by 7 bases and J by 2 bases, with 4 bases of the junction left unmatched. The V gene's germline CDR1 is SGHRS and CDR2 YFSETQ. This CDR3 contains 13 residues. CDR3: CASGTTITDTQYF. The CDR3 DNA is TGCGCCAGCGGGACTACAATCACAGATACGCAGTATTTT. The full variable domain, with the rest looked up from reference TRBV5-1 and TRBJ2-3, is KAGVTQTPRYLIKTRGQQVTLSCSPISGHRSVSWYQQTPGQGLQFLFEYFSETQRNKGNFPGRFSGRQFSNSRSEMNVSTLELGDSALYLCASGTTITDTQYFGPGTRLTVL.

This clone appeared a few times. The J gene is TRBJ2-5, the V gene TRBV2; 11 bases line up with TRBD2. In germline, CDR1 is SNHLY, CDR2 FYNNEI. CDR3 length equals 15 residues. After removal of 6 bases from V and 7 bases from J, the junction contained 10 bases not matched to a gene. CDR3 sequence reads: CASRAGTSGEATQYF. As DNA, the CDR3 is TGTGCCAGCAGGGCCGGGACTAGCGGTGAGGCGACCCAGTACTTC.

This sequence joins TRBV12-5 and TRBJ2-7; TRBD2 is a possible D gene (6 bases). This CDR3 is built from 14 residues. V lost 2 bases and J 2 bases, leaving 10 bases between the germline ends. Germline CDR1 LGHNT, CDR2 FRNRAP. For the CDR3, the DNA is TGTGCTAGTGGTTTGCCTAGCGCAACCTACGAGCAGTACTTC. Its protein is CASGLPSATYEQYF.

This clone was seen only a few times. V gene TRBV4-1 combines with J gene TRBJ2-1; TRBD2 might be the D (6 bases). Germline V gives CDR1 MGHRA, CDR2 YSYEKL. The CDR3 loop spans 14 amino acids. Trimming pared 0 bases from V and 16 bases from J, leaving 19 bases between. The CDR3, as DNA: TGCGCCAGCAGCCAAGATTATGCGCGGGAAGGGTTATTCTTC. Its translation is CASSQDYAREGLFF.

The chain recombines TRBV19 with TRBJ2-2; tentative D call: TRBD2 (7 bases). Trimming shortened V by 6 bases and J by 2 bases, and 13 bases separated the two germline ends. CDR3 length equals 15 residues. CDR1 and CDR2 (germline): LNHDA, SQIVND (reference sequence). The CDR3 region has the DNA TGTGCCAGTAGGGTAGGGGGGGCAAACACCGGGGAGCTGTTTTTT. It translates to CASRVGGANTGELFF.

The rearrangement links TRBV19 to TRBJ1-4, with a possible D match to TRBD1 (6 bases). Germline V gene lookup returns CDR1 LNHDA and CDR2 SQIVND (reference sequence). The CDR3 runs to 14 residues. Trimming cost V 5 bases and J 1 base, with 8 bases left between them. The CDR3 is CASSFRGTNEKLFF. The CDR3, as DNA: TGTGCCAGTAGTTTCAGGGGAACTAATGAAAAACTGTTTTTT.

The chain has TRBV5-6 and TRBJ2-3; no clear D gene. This CDR3 region has 15 residues. Per germline, CDR1 SGHDT and CDR2 YYEEEE. V shed 0 bases and J shed 5 bases, with 13 bases lying between them. The DNA for the CDR3 is TGTGCCAGCAGCTTGGTGACAAACAAAGGAGATACGCAGTATTTT. It specifies CASSLVTNKGDTQYF.

Regarding this clone: One end of the junction fails to match germline, which may point to a read error. This chain links TRBV7-9 with TRBJ2-2; TRBD2 matches at 9 bases. The CDR3 is 16 amino acids. Germline CDR1 is SEHNR and CDR2 is FQNEAQ (reference sequence). The CDR3 loop is CATSNRLAENTGELFF. The CDR3 DNA reads as TGTGCCACCAGCAACAGACTAGCGGAGAACACCGGGGAGCTGTTTTTT.

This chain connects TRBV30 to TRBJ1-5; 7 bases agree with TRBD1. This CDR3 is built from 15 residues. The junction had 16 bases not matched to a gene; V was cut back by 2 bases and J by 12 bases. The germline gives CDR1 GTSNPN, CDR2 SVGIG (reference sequence). The CDR3 region has the DNA TGTGCCTGGAGTTCCGGGACAGTCACGCATCAGGTCCAGCATTTT. Translating it yields CAWSSGTVTHQVQHF.

CDR3 in DNA: TGTGCCAGCAGTGAGGGGACAGGGGGATATAATGAAAAACTGTTTTTT. It encodes CASSEGTGGYNEKLFF. The chain joins TRBV2 to TRBJ1-4; 11 nucleotides match TRBD1. The germline gives CDR1 SNHLY, CDR2 FYNNEI. The CDR3 is made up of 16 amino acids. Losses at the gene ends were 3 bases for V and 4 bases for J; bases not matched to a gene: 4.

CDR3 sequence (DNA): TGTGCCAGCAGTTTATCCCCGGGAAATGAAAAACTGTTTTTT. This encodes CASSLSPGNEKLFF. The rearrangement joins TRBV27 to TRBJ1-4, with no clear D. This CDR3 has 14 residues. Trimming removed 0 bases at V and 5 bases at J, with 7 bases between. CDR1 is MNHEY, CDR2 SMNVEV, per germline (reference sequence).

V usage is TRBV3-1 (or the pseudogene TRBV3-2) and J usage is TRBJ2-2; a possible D gene is TRBD1 (5 bases). The CDR3 length is 14 residues. V gave up 4 bases and J gave up 4 bases, with 10 bases separating them. Per the germline V gene, CDR1 is LGHDT and CDR2 is YNNKEL (reference sequence). CDR3 sequence (DNA): TGTGCCAGCAGCCCTCGACAGAGCACCGGGGAGCTGTTTTTT. The encoded protein is CASSPRQSTGELFF.

V usage is TRBV5-4 and J usage is TRBJ1-6; 8 bases fit TRBD1. This CDR3 is built from 14 residues. The ends lost 4 bases at V and 8 bases at J; junction bases unmatched: 5. Looked up from germline, CDR1 is SGHNT and CDR2 is YYREEE (reference sequence). The CDR3 nucleotides are TGTGCCAGCAGCAAGACAGGGGTGGATTCACCCCTCCACTTT. It is translated as CASSKTGVDSPLHF.

In nucleotides, the CDR3 is TGTGCCAGCAGTCGGGGAAAATCCTTCCAAGAGACCCAGTACTTC. This gives the protein CASSRGKSFQETQYF. The rearrangement links TRBV27 to TRBJ2-5, with a weak D call TRBD2 (5 bases). Germline V gene lookup returns CDR1 MNHEY and CDR2 SMNVEV (reference sequence). This CDR3 has 15 residues. The V end was cut by 5 bases, the J end by 1 base, with 14 bases between.

V gene TRBV3-1 (or the pseudogene TRBV3-2) combines with J gene TRBJ1-5, with a weak D call TRBD1 (5 bases). Per the germline V gene, CDR1 is LGHDT and CDR2 is YNNKEL (reference sequence). Trimming took 4 bases from V and 4 from J, leaving 14 bases between them. The CDR3 extends over 15 amino acids. The CDR3 region is CASSPGGGLNQPQHF. The CDR3 coding sequence is TGTGCCAGCAGCCCCGGGGGAGGGTTAAATCAGCCCCAGCATTTT.

Notes on this clone: Being one base from a much bigger clone, this may be a read error. This sequence joins TRBV2 and TRBJ2-7; 8 bases align to TRBD2. The CDR3 has 16 residues. The germline V gene has CDR1 SNHLY and CDR2 FYNNEI. The CDR3 DNA is TGTCCCAGCTGTGGGGGGGACCGGGGGGGCTCCTACGAGCAGTACTTC. This sequence encodes CPSCGGDRGGSYEQYF.

The chain couples TRBV6-5 to TRBJ1-1, with TRBD1 matching 7 bases. The J segment lost 8 bases and the V segment lost 5 bases, leaving 11 bases of the junction unmatched. Germline V lookup: CDR1 MNHEY, CDR2 SVGAGI. The CDR3 spans 14 residues. CDR3 DNA sequence: TGTGCCAGCAGTAAAAGGGACAGACCATGGGAAGCTTTCTTT. Its protein is CASSKRDRPWEAFF.

The chain combines TRBV19 with TRBJ1-1, with 7 bases lining up with TRBD1. In germline, CDR1 is LNHDA, CDR2 SQIVND (reference sequence). The CDR3 is 13 residues long. J gave up 6 bases and V 6 bases, and 7 bases lay outside the gene matches. CDR3 sequence (DNA): TGTGCCAGTAGGAGCGACAGGGTGGCTGAAGCTTTCTTT. This encodes CASRSDRVAEAFF.

The J gene is TRBJ2-6, the V gene TRBV11-3; 7 bases align to TRBD1. V lost 5 bases to trimming and J lost 0 bases; unmatched junction nucleotides: 10. This CDR3 has 18 residues. Germline V gene data show CDR1 as SGHNT and CDR2 as YENEEA. The CDR3, as DNA: TGTGCCAGCAGCCCTGGACAGGCAAAGAACTCTGGGGCCAACGTCCTGACTTTC. This gives the protein CASSPGQAKNSGANVLTF.

This rearrangement joins TRBV9 to TRBJ2-3, with 9 bases lining up with TRBD1. CDR1 is SGDLS and CDR2 is YYNGEE in the germline V gene. The CDR3 covers 16 residues. V lost 2 bases, J lost 4 bases, and 8 bases stayed unmatched. The CDR3 DNA is TGTGCCAGCAGCGTCGGACAGGGGAGTCCGTCAGATACGCAGTATTTT. Its translation: CASSVGQGSPSDTQYF.

The chain carries TRBV19 and TRBJ1-6, with no clear D. This CDR3 has 14 residues. V lost 11 bases to trimming and J lost 9 bases, with 20 bases between them. Germline V gene sequence: CDR1 LNHDA, CDR2 SQIVND (reference sequence). The CDR3 spells CASNRGLEGSPLHF. For the CDR3, the DNA is TGTGCCTCAAACCGAGGGTTAGAGGGTTCACCCCTCCACTTT. The whole variable domain, filled in from reference TRBV19 and TRBJ1-6, reads DGGITQSPKYLFRKEGQNVTLSCEQNLNHDAMYWYRQDPGQGLRLIYYSQIVNDFQKGDIAEGYSVSREKKESFPLTVTSAQKNPTAFYLCASNRGLEGSPLHFGNGTRLTVT.